This T cell receptor (beta chain) emerged from a study of shared clonotypes between healthy human individuals. Overall study findings and caveats: Generally, estimated richness proved larger in naive subsets than it did in memory subsets. Around 5.3% of naive CD4 clonotypes were shared across several donors.

Donors included only healthy HIV-negative adults lacking recent acute infections or vaccinations. Comments on this clone: Its antigen is unidentified.

The deep-level immunoSEQ assay was used. Clones were read by immunoSEQ multiplex PCR, and TCRdb kept only the in-frame ones, dropping some. This sample carries 1.6 million or so clones, approximately 97% of them seen once, and the ten largest clones take 1.2%. V dropped 9 bases and J dropped 0 bases, with 10 bases sitting between them. Germline values: CDR1 MNHNS, CDR2 SASEGT. CDR3 length: 13 amino acids. The gene calls are TRBV6-1 and TRBJ2-3; no reliable D call. The TCR comes from a man aged 30 to 39 in good health. Sequenced input: naive CD4+ T cells sorted from blood. Subset noted: CD45RA+ positively selected. DNA of the CDR3: TGTGCCAGTGAAAGGGTTAGCACAGATACGCAGTATTTT. It encodes CASERVSTDTQYF.